The 8 T cell receptor beta chains below all came from one sample that was sequenced in a study of human T cells and chemical hapten exposure. TCRdb itself ran the RACE reads through MiXCR, one entry per CDR3 protein. The sample has 95,000 to 150,000 distinct CDR3 sequences, around 11% seen once. The time point: patch test 3, about 24 weeks after DPC sensitization. The treatment here: therapeutic diphenylcyclopropenone sensitization with weekly scalp DPC. The sample in question was whole blood, obtained in connection with sensitization to the hapten diphenylcyclopropenone (DPC). These receptors were collected from a woman between 50 and 59 years old with alopecia areata. Some clones in this sample may be carry-over from other donors' samples.

This clonotype has just a few counts. This chain links TRBV5-1 with TRBJ2-7, with 10 bases identical to TRBD1. The ends lost 3 bases at V and 5 bases at J; junction bases unmatched: 8. From germline, CDR1 is SGHRS and CDR2 YFSETQ. The CDR3 sequence is 15 residues long. CDR3 DNA sequence: TGCGCCAGCAGCTGGCAGGGACAGGGGAATGACGAGCAGTACTTC. Its protein product is CASSWQGQGNDEQYF.

This clonotype was counted many times. The genes are TRBV9 and TRBJ2-3; weak D call: TRBD1 (6 bases). CDR1 and CDR2 (germline): SGDLS, YYNGEE. The CDR3 contains 12 residues. V lost 4 bases and J lost 4, with 7 bases in between. The CDR3 region is CASSPGADTQYF. The CDR3 DNA follows: TGTGCCAGCAGCCCAGGGGCAGATACGCAGTATTTT.

This clonotype was seen a few times. The V call is TRBV28, the J call TRBJ2-7; D unresolved. V dropped 8 bases and J dropped 5 bases, with 16 bases sitting between them. Germline assignment: CDR1 MDHEN and CDR2 SYDVKM. This CDR3 is built from 13 residues. CDR3 region: CASHSGPLHEQYF. CDR3 in DNA: TGTGCCAGCCACTCCGGGCCGCTCCACGAGCAGTACTTC.

This chain links TRBV3-1 with TRBJ2-1; TRBD2 matches at 9 bases. This CDR3 is 16 amino acids long. Trimming cost V 3 bases and J 7 bases; bases outside gene matches: 10. Germline lookup yields CDR1 LGHDT and CDR2 YNNKEL (reference sequence). The CDR3 protein is CASSHASGGKRNEQFF. The CDR3 region has the DNA TGTGCCAGCAGCCATGCAAGCGGGGGGAAACGGAATGAGCAGTTCTTC.

The chain couples TRBV29-1 to TRBJ2-3; D possibly corresponds to TRBD2 (6 bases). The germline V gene encodes CDR1 SQVTM and CDR2 ANQGSEA. Trimming removed 2 bases from V and 2 bases from J, with 17 bases in between. The CDR3 sequence is 16 residues long. CDR3 sequence (DNA): TGCAGCGTTGAACCATCAGGGCGGGAACCCACAGATACGCAGTATTTT. Amino acid sequence: CSVEPSGREPTDTQYF.

This clonotype was seen at least ten times. V and J are TRBV13 and TRBJ2-3; D is possibly TRBD2 (5 bases). V lost 4 bases and J 7 bases, leaving 12 bases between the germline ends. The length of the CDR3 is 13 residues. Germline values: CDR1 PRHDT, CDR2 FYEKMQ (reference sequence). CDR3 loop: CASSWESKNTQYF. The CDR3 DNA reads TGTGCCAGCAGCTGGGAGAGCAAAAATACGCAGTATTTT. Combining the CDR3 with reference TRBV13 and TRBJ2-3 gives the whole variable domain AAGVIQSPRHLIKEKRETATLKCYPIPRHDTVYWYQQGPGQDPQFLISFYEKMQSDKGSIPDRFSAQQFSDYHSELNMSSLELGDSALYFCASSWESKNTQYFGPGTRLTVL.

This clonotype came up a few times. This chain uses TRBV9 with TRBJ1-1; D perhaps matches TRBD1 (5 bases). The V end was cut by 2 bases, the J end by 7 bases, with 21 bases between. Per germline, CDR1 SGDLS and CDR2 YYNGEE. The CDR3 is 16 residues long. The CDR3 nucleotides are TGTGCCAGCAGCGTGACGAGGGCAGGGAGTGCGTTTGAAGCTTTCTTT. Protein sequence: CASSVTRAGSAFEAFF.

This sequence joins TRBV7-3 and TRBJ2-7; D tentatively fits TRBD1 or TRBD2 (7 bases each). CDR1 and CDR2 from the germline V gene are SGHTA and FQGTGA. V lost 4 bases, J lost 4 bases, and 17 bases lay in between. CDR3 size: 15 residues. For the CDR3, the DNA is TGTGCCAGCAGCTCCCAAGGGGGCGGGGGTTACGAGCAGTACTTC. Amino acid sequence: CASSSQGGGGYEQYF.